This T cell receptor (beta chain) comes out of a study of T cell responses to AZD1222 COVID-19 vaccine. Study-wide results and limits: When two AZD1222 doses had been given, Spike-specific TCR breadth and depth rose. Just a handful of people given AZD1222 tested seropositive at baseline. White British people made up most donors, females outnumbered males, and clonal diversity was possibly underestimated. Vaccine-associated CD4 TCRs spanned spike, dominant at 160-218 and 743-854.

This clone is a singleton in its sample. Its antigen is currently unknown. Only in-frame clones appear in the TCRdb table, and some are missing; sequencing was by immunoSEQ multiplex PCR. The data contain 75,000 to 95,000 clones, roughly 94% of them singletons. The sequence was obtained from an adult in good health. The source material was peripheral blood, sampled on day 0 of MenACWY control vaccination.

This CDR3 reads CASSPTGGGETQYF. CDR3 DNA: TGTGCCAGCAGCCCTACAGGGGGCGGGGAGACCCAGTACTTC. The genes are TRBV9 and TRBJ2-5; 9 bases match TRBD1. CDR1 and CDR2 from the germline V gene are SGDLS and YYNGEE. V lost 4 bases and J lost 5; bases outside the gene matches: 6. CDR3 size: 14 residues.